This TCR beta chain was sequenced in a study of CD8 T cells in ankylosing spondylitis. Study results and limitations: Both synovial fluid and blood in reactive arthritis had previously been reported to carry some motif variants. Among TCR beta sequences, a motif of eight or nine highly homologous variants appeared characteristic of ankylosing spondylitis blood.

The trim removed 0 bases at V and 3 bases at J, leaving 10 bases unmatched. This CDR3 has 17 amino acids. Germline V CDR1 and CDR2: LNHDA, SQIVND (reference sequence). Each TCR beta library was made by quantitative 5'-RACE that incorporated molecular barcodes. TCRdb itself ran the 5' RACE reads through MiXCR, one entry per CDR3 protein. The data show fewer than 750,000 distinct CDR3 sequences, 15% to 20% seen once. Remarks on this clonotype: Its cognate antigen is unknown.

The chain links TRBV19 to TRBJ2-7, with 8 bases lining up with TRBD2. What was sequenced was blood, either unsorted or a sorted T cell fraction (not recorded which). The receptor comes from a male donor with ankylosing spondylitis. In DNA, the CDR3 is TGTGCCAGTAGTATAGATCAGCGGGAGTGGAGATTCTACGAGCAGTACTTC. It yields the protein CASSIDQREWRFYEQYF. Full variable domain (outside the CDR3, taken from reference TRBV19 and TRBJ2-7): DGGITQSPKYLFRKEGQNVTLSCEQNLNHDAMYWYRQDPGQGLRLIYYSQIVNDFQKGDIAEGYSVSREKKESFPLTVTSAQKNPTAFYLCASSIDQREWRFYEQYFGPGTRLTVT.